What follows are 29 T cell receptor beta chains derived from one specimen sequenced in a study of T-cell memory formation after mild COVID-19. MiXCR, run by TCRdb on the 5' RACE reads, gives a single entry per CDR3 protein. This sample has fewer than 50,000 distinct CDR3 sequences, with less than 9.5% found just once. Sequenced: PBMCs or a T cell subset sorted from them (not recorded which). Every receptor here comes from an adult woman who had mild COVID-19 (a few samples of this study predate the infection). Cell type and time point are not known.

This clonotype was seen only a few times. The junction shows a germline mismatch at one end, possibly a read error. The chain carries TRBV5-4 and TRBJ2-5; tentatively, D is TRBD2 (6 bases). Germline assignment: CDR1 SGHNT and CDR2 YYREEE (reference sequence). The CDR3 runs to 15 residues. CDR3 sequence: CASSLLGSSKETQYF. The CDR3 DNA follows: TGTGCCAGCAGCTTGCTCGGGAGTTCCAAAGAAACCCAGTACTTC. The complete variable domain, with remaining parts taken from reference TRBV5-4 and TRBJ2-5, reads ETGVTQSPTHLIKTRGQQVTLRCSSQSGHNTVSWYQQALGQGPQFIFQYYREEENGRGNFPPRFSGLQFPNYSSELNVNALELDDSALYLCASSLLGSSKETQYFGPGTRLLVL.

This clonotype was counted many times. CDR3 in amino acids: CASSPRGRGSTDTQYF. DNA of the CDR3: TGTGCCAGCAGCCCGAGGGGCCGCGGAAGCACAGATACGCAGTATTTT. The genes are TRBV11-2 and TRBJ2-3; D may match TRBD1 or TRBD2 (5 bases each). CDR3 length: 16 residues. V was trimmed by 5 bases and J by 0 bases, leaving 15 bases between them. Germline CDR1 reads SGHAT; CDR2 reads FQNNGV.

This clonotype was detected only a few times. This chain uses TRBV19 with TRBJ1-2, with 7 bases aligning to TRBD1. This CDR3 has 15 residues. With V trimmed by 6 bases and J by 6 bases, 13 bases remained unmatched. Germline-derived CDR1 and CDR2 are LNHDA and SQIVND (reference sequence). In DNA form, the CDR3 reads TGTGCCAGTAGGTCTCTCAGGGGGGCCGTGGATGGCTACACCTTC. This codes for CASRSLRGAVDGYTF.

The table lists this clonotype with a few counts. The genes are TRBV20-1 and TRBJ2-6; D gene unclear. The CDR3 contains 16 residues. Trimming removed 3 bases at V and 0 bases at J, with 12 bases between. Per germline, CDR1 DFQATT and CDR2 SNEGSKA (reference sequence). The CDR3 loop reads CSARPPRNSGANVLTF. Written as DNA, the CDR3 is TGCAGTGCTAGGCCCCCCAGGAACTCTGGGGCCAACGTCCTGACTTTC.

The rearrangement links TRBV12-3 or TRBV12-4 to TRBJ1-6, with D possibly being TRBD1 (5 bases). The length of the CDR3 is 14 residues. V gave up 2 bases and J gave up 6 bases, with 8 bases separating them. The DNA of the CDR3 is TGTGCCAGCAGTTTATTCAGGGTTAATTCACCCCTCCACTTT. Translated: CASSLFRVNSPLHF.

This clonotype was seen repeatedly, ten times or more. The chain is built from TRBV20-1 and TRBJ1-1; possible D gene TRBD1, 6 bases. Per the germline V gene, CDR1 is DFQATT and CDR2 is SNEGSKA (reference sequence). Deletions cut 4 bases from V and 7 bases from J, with 10 bases between. This CDR3 is built from 11 residues. Here the CDR3 reads CSATQGVEAFF. CDR3 bases: TGCAGTGCTACACAGGGAGTTGAAGCTTTCTTT.

As to this clonotype: With a much larger clone just one base away, this may be a read error. The J gene is TRBJ2-7, the V gene TRBV5-1; TRBD2 agrees at 8 bases. CDR3 length equals 15 residues. CDR1 SGHRS and CDR2 YFSETQ come from the germline V gene. The CDR3 reads CASSPQRGNSNEQYF. CDR3 DNA: TGCGCCAGCAGCCCACAGCGGGGGAACTCCAACGAGCAGTACTTC.

The table lists this clonotype with a few counts. The CDR3 bases are TGTGCCAGCAGTTCGTTCGACTACGAGCAGTACTTC. The encoded protein is CASSSFDYEQYF. This chain links TRBV6-2 or TRBV6-3 with TRBJ2-7; the D is unclear. In germline, CDR1 is MNHEY, CDR2 SVGEGT. V lost 4 bases, J lost 3 bases, and 7 bases lay in between. The CDR3 has 12 residues.

This clonotype was seen a few times. This rearrangement joins TRBV7-8 to TRBJ2-1; 12 bases line up with TRBD2. Per germline, CDR1 SGHVS and CDR2 FQNEAQ. The CDR3 sequence is 17 residues long. V shed 5 bases and J 3 bases; nucleotides not matched to a gene: 8. CDR3 loop: CASSGHRTSGIYNEQFF. CDR3 DNA: TGTGCCAGCAGCGGCCACCGGACTAGCGGGATCTACAATGAGCAGTTCTTC.

The chain has TRBV5-4 and TRBJ2-1, with 9 nucleotides matching TRBD1. V lost 4 bases to trimming and J lost 7 bases; unmatched junction nucleotides: 6. CDR1 is SGHNT and CDR2 is YYREEE in the germline V gene (reference sequence). CDR3 length: 14 amino acids. CDR3 nucleotides: TGTGCCAGCAGCCGTCCCGGGACAGGGAATGAGCAGTTCTTC. Its protein product is CASSRPGTGNEQFF.

With respect to this clonotype: A much larger clone is a single base away; this may be a read error. The genes are TRBV4-2 and TRBJ1-4; 8 bases are a match to TRBD1. Germline CDR1 reads LGHNA; CDR2 reads YNFKEQ. Trimming cost V 0 bases and J 8 bases; bases outside gene matches: 11. This CDR3 comprises 17 residues. CDR3 sequence reads: CASSQERSGQGGEKLFF. DNA for the CDR3: TGTGCCAGCAGCCAAGAACGGAGTGGACAGGGAGGAGAAAAACTGTTTTTT.

The rearrangement links TRBV19 to TRBJ2-2; D is undetermined. Trimming removed 5 bases from V and 3 bases from J, with 16 bases in between. CDR3 length equals 16 residues. Germline values: CDR1 LNHDA, CDR2 SQIVND (reference sequence). The CDR3 loop reads CASSVIGSEDTGELFF. In DNA, the CDR3 is TGTGCCAGTAGTGTCATCGGCAGCGAGGACACCGGGGAGCTGTTTTTT.

This chain connects TRBV6-2 or TRBV6-3 to TRBJ2-7, with a tentative D call TRBD1 (5 bases). From germline, CDR1 is MNHEY and CDR2 SVGEGT. Trimming left V 5 bases short and J 3 bases short, with 17 bases between. CDR3 length equals 15 residues. The CDR3 protein is CASSPGKGRSYEQYF. The CDR3 nucleotides are TGTGCCAGCAGTCCAGGGAAGGGCCGGAGCTACGAGCAGTACTTC.

This chain links TRBV6-6 with TRBJ2-3, with D perhaps being TRBD1 or TRBD2 (5 bases each). The CDR3 length is 18 residues. Trimming cost V 2 bases and J 2 bases, with 20 bases left between them. Germline CDR1 is MNHNY and CDR2 is SVGAGI (reference sequence). CDR3 in DNA: TGTGCCAGCAGTTACCGGGGCAGCCCTAGAGGCGTCACAGATACGCAGTATTTT. Protein product: CASSYRGSPRGVTDTQYF.

This clonotype was seen a few times. The DNA of the CDR3 is TGTGCAGGAGGGCTTAGCTCTGGAAACACCATATATTTT. Its protein product is CAGGLSSGNTIYF. V and J are TRBV7-9 and TRBJ1-3; D not certain. The germline gives CDR1 SEHNR, CDR2 FQNEAQ (reference sequence). The CDR3 is 13 residues long.

This clonotype was seen repeatedly, ten times or more. J is TRBJ2-1 and V is TRBV5-6; D gene uncertain. Trimming removed 0 bases from V and 5 bases from J, with 6 bases in between. Per germline, CDR1 SGHDT and CDR2 YYEEEE. CDR3 length: 13 amino acids. CDR3 residues: CASSLGSNNEQFF. CDR3 DNA: TGTGCCAGCAGCTTGGGGAGCAACAATGAGCAGTTCTTC.

This chain connects TRBV29-1 to TRBJ1-2; D gene uncertain. Germline V CDR1 and CDR2: SQVTM, ANQGSEA. This CDR3 contains 12 residues. V was pared by 4 bases and J by 0 bases, with 6 bases between. CDR3 coding DNA: TGCAGCGTTGGGACCTCTAACTATGGCTACACCTTC. The encoded protein is CSVGTSNYGYTF.

This clonotype was counted only a few times. The V call is TRBV7-9, the J call TRBJ2-7, with D unresolved. This CDR3 comprises 15 residues. V dropped 5 bases and J dropped 0 bases, with 14 bases sitting between them. The germline gives CDR1 SEHNR, CDR2 FQNEAQ (reference sequence). CDR3 sequence reads: CASSPAPESSYEQYF. CDR3 coding DNA: TGTGCCAGCAGCCCCGCCCCAGAAAGCTCCTACGAGCAGTACTTC.

This clonotype was seen ten or more times. The chain carries TRBV7-6 and TRBJ2-7; possibly TRBD1 for D (5 bases). Germline CDR1 reads SGHVS; CDR2 reads FNYEAQ. CDR3 length equals 16 residues. The ends were cut back, 2 bases at V and 6 bases at J, with 20 bases in the middle. This CDR3 is CASSLPQLQGSGEQYF. CDR3 DNA sequence: TGTGCCAGCAGCTTACCCCAACTCCAGGGATCCGGCGAGCAGTACTTC.

There are a few counts of this clonotype. J is TRBJ2-3 and V is TRBV25-1, with D hard to call. Germline-derived CDR1 and CDR2 are MGHDK and SYGVNS. This CDR3 is built from 15 residues. The V and J ends lost 4 bases and 1 base respectively, with 12 bases between them. DNA for the CDR3: TGTGCCAGCAGTGCGACGGTCAGAGGCACAGATACGCAGTATTTT. It encodes CASSATVRGTDTQYF.

This clonotype was found many times. V usage is TRBV28 and J usage is TRBJ2-3, with no clear D. The V end was cut by 7 bases, the J end by 2 bases, with 16 bases between. CDR3 length: 15 residues. Germline V gene data show CDR1 as MDHEN and CDR2 as SYDVKM. In DNA form, the CDR3 reads TGTGCCAGCAATTCTCCGACGAGACTCACAGATACGCAGTATTTT. Translating gives CASNSPTRLTDTQYF.

This clonotype was detected many times. CDR3 DNA: TGCGCCAGCAGCCCGGGACACCTCGATGAGCAGTTCTTC. Its protein is CASSPGHLDEQFF. The V call is TRBV5-1, the J call TRBJ2-1; D may be TRBD1 (6 bases). The CDR3 has 13 residues. Germline loops: CDR1 SGHRS, CDR2 YFSETQ. The V and J ends lost 4 bases and 8 bases respectively, with 13 bases between them.

This sequence joins TRBV15 and TRBJ2-1; D is unresolved. V shed 1 base and J shed 1 base, with 8 bases lying between them. The CDR3 length is 15 residues. CDR1 is LNHNV, CDR2 YYDKDF, per germline (reference sequence). This CDR3 is CATSRALMSYNEQFF. The CDR3 bases are TGTGCCACCAGCAGAGCGCTGATGTCCTACAATGAGCAGTTCTTC.

This clonotype was detected a few times. The DNA for the CDR3 is TGTGCCAGCAGCCCCGGTCAGGGTAGCACCGGGGAGCTGTTTTTT. Translating gives CASSPGQGSTGELFF. The gene calls are TRBV7-3 and TRBJ2-2; possibly TRBD1 for D (5 bases). CDR3 length equals 15 residues. V shed 5 bases and J shed 4 bases, with 14 bases lying between them. Germline V gene data show CDR1 as SGHTA and CDR2 as FQGTGA.

The rearrangement joins TRBV11-3 to TRBJ1-2; TRBD1 is a possible D gene (6 bases). The CDR3 contains 14 residues. Trimming took 2 bases from V and 4 from J, leaving 11 bases between them. Germline loops: CDR1 SGHNT, CDR2 YENEEA. The CDR3, as DNA: TGTGCCAGCAGCTTAAATCAGGGGTTCTATGGCTACACCTTC. As protein: CASSLNQGFYGYTF.

This clonotype was picked up many times. V and J are TRBV19 and TRBJ2-2, with TRBD1 identical over 7 bases. V lost 5 bases, J lost 1 base, and 4 bases stayed unmatched. Per germline, CDR1 LNHDA and CDR2 SQIVND (reference sequence). CDR3 size: 15 residues. CDR3 coding DNA: TGTGCCAGTAGTTCAACAGGGGTGAACACCGGGGAGCTGTTTTTT. Translating gives CASSSTGVNTGELFF.

This clonotype was picked up a small number of times. The V and J genes are TRBV12-3 or TRBV12-4 and TRBJ1-4; D possibly corresponds to TRBD1 (6 bases). The length of the CDR3 is 15 residues. Trimming took 5 bases from V and 8 from J, leaving 18 bases between them. The CDR3 loop reads CASSPRDTSGEKLFF. Written as DNA, the CDR3 is TGTGCCAGCAGTCCAAGGGACACCTCAGGAGAAAAACTGTTTTTT.

This clonotype was recorded at least ten times. CDR3 protein: CASSYGTGVYEQYF. As DNA, the CDR3 is TGTGCCAGCAGCTACGGGACGGGAGTCTACGAGCAGTACTTC. The genes are TRBV7-6 and TRBJ2-7; the D gene is possibly TRBD2 (6 bases). From germline, CDR1 is SGHVS and CDR2 FNYEAQ. V was trimmed by 4 bases and J by 3 bases, leaving 13 bases between them. The CDR3 totals 14 residues.

This clonotype was seen ten or more times. The CDR3 spells CATSRGDEQFF. CDR3 DNA: TGTGCCACCAGTCGGGGGGATGAGCAGTTCTTC. This sequence joins TRBV24-1 and TRBJ2-1; 7 bases fit TRBD2. J gave up 8 bases and V 6 bases, and 0 bases lay outside the gene matches. The germline V gene encodes CDR1 KGHDR and CDR2 SFDVKD. CDR3 size: 11 residues.